The 15 T cell receptor beta chains in this list originate from one sample, sequenced in a study of liver allograft versus peripheral blood T cells. Study-level information: A comparison was made between T cell receptor repertoires in transplanted livers and those in recipients' peripheral blood.

TCRdb passed the reads through MiXCR, listing each CDR3 protein once. The sample carries approximately 16,000 distinct CDR3 sequences, roughly a fifth recorded once. The receptors come from a human patient who had a liver transplant. The graft donor may account for some of the T cells.

The rearrangement uses TRBV28 and TRBJ2-3; 8 nucleotides line up with TRBD2. Germline V gene lookup returns CDR1 MDHEN and CDR2 SYDVKM. This CDR3 has 13 amino acids. With 6 bases clipped from V and 1 base from J, the junction kept 0 bases outside the gene matches. The CDR3, as DNA: TGTGCCAGCAGGCGGGGGGGCACAGATACGCAGTATTTT. It specifies CASRRGGTDTQYF.

The chain is built from TRBV20-1 and TRBJ2-7; perhaps TRBD2 as D (5 bases). Germline V gene lookup returns CDR1 DFQATT and CDR2 SNEGSKA (reference sequence). This CDR3 has 13 residues. V was shortened by 3 bases and J by 2 bases, with 11 bases between the two germline ends. For the CDR3, the DNA is TGCAGTGCTAGGGAAGGGAGAACCTACGAGCAGTACTTC. It translates to CSAREGRTYEQYF.

By share of the sample, this clonotype is medium-sized. This sequence joins TRBV6-1 and TRBJ1-1; D not resolved. CDR1 MNHNS and CDR2 SASEGT come from the germline V gene. This CDR3 region has 12 residues. The V end was cut by 5 bases, the J end by 0 bases, with 4 bases between. CDR3 sequence: CASSRVNTEAFF. The CDR3 DNA reads TGTGCCAGCAGTCGGGTGAACACTGAAGCTTTCTTT.

The chain combines TRBV5-4 with TRBJ2-3, with 11 bases fitting TRBD2. The CDR3 extends over 14 amino acids. The V gene end was trimmed by 6 bases and the J gene end by 5 bases; junction bases not matched to a gene: 5. Looked up from germline, CDR1 is SGHNT and CDR2 is YYREEE (reference sequence). This chain's CDR3 is CASKVTSGKDTQYF. The CDR3 coding sequence is TGTGCCAGCAAAGTGACTAGCGGGAAAGATACGCAGTATTTT.

Regarding this clonotype: A much bigger clone sits one base away, suggesting this may be a read error. This rearrangement joins TRBV6-6 to TRBJ2-7, with TRBD2 identical over 9 bases. The CDR3 consists of 15 residues. Germline V lookup: CDR1 MNHNY, CDR2 SVGAGI (reference sequence). CDR3 sequence reads: CASSIGGRASYELYF. The CDR3 bases are TGTGCCAGCAGTATTGGCGGGAGGGCCAGCTACGAGCTGTACTTC.

The genes are TRBV27 and TRBJ1-1; 10 bases fit TRBD1. The germline V gene encodes CDR1 MNHEY and CDR2 SMNVEV (reference sequence). The ends lost 2 bases at V and 10 bases at J; junction bases unmatched: 1. CDR3 size: 12 residues. This chain's CDR3 is CASSLGQGVAFF. DNA of the CDR3: TGTGCCAGCAGTTTAGGACAGGGGGTAGCTTTCTTT.

This clonotype came up many times. This chain uses TRBV27 with TRBJ2-2; D possibly corresponds to TRBD1 (7 bases). CDR1 MNHEY and CDR2 SMNVEV come from the germline V gene (reference sequence). The CDR3 has 21 amino acids. The V and J ends lost 6 bases and 2 bases respectively, with 31 bases between them. This chain's CDR3 is CASSLAPAPKGGGENTGELFF. CDR3 DNA sequence: TGTGCCAGCAGCTTAGCCCCAGCCCCGAAAGGAGGGGGCGAAAACACCGGGGAGCTGTTTTTT.

This clonotype is categorized as medium-sized. The genes are TRBV19 and TRBJ2-2; 10 nucleotides match TRBD1. This CDR3 region has 15 residues. V shed 7 bases, J shed 6 bases, and the junction held 8 bases outside the gene matches. CDR1 and CDR2 (germline): LNHDA, SQIVND (reference sequence). CDR3 coding DNA: TGTGCCAGTAAGCCGGGACAGGGGAGTGCCGGGGAGCTGTTTTTT. This gives the protein CASKPGQGSAGELFF.

At least ten counts were recorded for this clonotype. This chain uses TRBV10-3 with TRBJ2-5; TRBD2 matches at 13 bases. V lost 4 bases to trimming and J lost 4 bases; unmatched junction nucleotides: 3. The CDR3 consists of 15 residues. Germline CDR1 and CDR2: ENHRY and SYGVKD. The CDR3 bases are TGTGCCATCAGTGGGACTAGCGGGGGACTAGAGACCCAGTACTTC. This sequence encodes CAISGTSGGLETQYF.

V and J are TRBV20-1 and TRBJ2-3; D is possibly TRBD1 (5 bases). There are 12 residues in the CDR3. Germline CDR1 and CDR2: DFQATT and SNEGSKA (reference sequence). The CDR3 reads CSIDSYTDTQYF. CDR3 coding DNA: TGCAGCATCGACAGCTACACAGATACGCAGTATTTT.

Relative to its sample, this clonotype is medium-sized. This chain uses TRBV29-1 with TRBJ1-1, with D possibly being TRBD1 (5 bases). This CDR3 contains 15 residues. Trimming took 6 bases from V and 0 from J, leaving 17 bases between them. Per germline, CDR1 SQVTM and CDR2 ANQGSEA. CDR3: CSVSSGWGMNTEAFF. The CDR3, as DNA: TGCAGCGTATCATCCGGTTGGGGCATGAACACTGAAGCTTTCTTT.

This clonotype was detected a few times. The chain uses TRBV5-4 and TRBJ2-1; tentatively, D is TRBD1 (6 bases). The CDR3 is 16 amino acids. V was shortened by 3 bases and J by 0 bases, with 13 bases between the two germline ends. Germline V gene sequence: CDR1 SGHNT, CDR2 YYREEE (reference sequence). The CDR3 here is CASSSPVTGSYNEQFF. As DNA, the CDR3 is TGTGCCAGCAGCTCCCCCGTGACAGGCTCCTACAATGAGCAGTTCTTC. Together with reference TRBV5-4 and TRBJ2-1, the CDR3 gives the full variable domain: ETGVTQSPTHLIKTRGQQVTLRCSSQSGHNTVSWYQQALGQGPQFIFQYYREEENGRGNFPPRFSGLQFPNYSSELNVNALELDDSALYLCASSSPVTGSYNEQFFGPGTRLTVL.

Ten or more counts support this clonotype. The chain is built from TRBV19 and TRBJ2-3; 12 bases are shared with TRBD2. The CDR3 has 16 residues. From germline, CDR1 is LNHDA and CDR2 SQIVND (reference sequence). V dropped 5 bases and J dropped 5; count of bases not matched to a gene: 8. CDR3 nucleotides: TGTGCCAGTAGTTCACGGACTAGCGGGGACCTAGATACGCAGTATTTT. This translates into CASSSRTSGDLDTQYF.

The gene calls are TRBV27 and TRBJ1-6; D unresolved. The CDR3 spans 14 residues. Trimming took off 5 bases at V and 11 bases at J, with 16 bases between the two ends. CDR1 and CDR2 from the germline V gene are MNHEY and SMNVEV (reference sequence). The CDR3 here is CASSPRTTRAPLHF. CDR3 DNA: TGTGCCAGCAGTCCTCGGACTACTCGGGCACCCCTCCACTTT.

This chain links TRBV20-1 with TRBJ2-1; 11 positions agree with TRBD2. The CDR3 has 15 residues. V was pared by 4 bases and J by 6 bases, with 8 bases of the junction left unmatched. The germline gives CDR1 DFQATT, CDR2 SNEGSKA (reference sequence). CDR3 DNA: TGCAGTGCTATAGAGCTAGGACTAGCGGGCAATGAGCAGTTCTTC. Protein sequence: CSAIELGLAGNEQFF.